In this sample, the clone carrying this T cell receptor beta chain turned up many times. The antigen remains unidentified. The CDR3 has 16 amino acids. The ends lost 2 bases at V and 0 bases at J; junction bases unmatched: 3. The germline V gene has CDR1 SGHDT and CDR2 YYEEEE. This sample was taken from a study of CD8 T cells in ankylosing spondylitis. Overall study findings and caveats: One TCR beta motif, made up of under ten highly homologous variants, appeared characteristic of ankylosing spondylitis blood. In synovial fluid and blood from reactive arthritis, some motif variants were previously reported. Peripheral blood held disease-linked clones only at relatively low frequency, and these were CD8+. As reported, disease-linked clones showed significant enrichment in matched ankylosing spondylitis synovial fluid.

Quantitative 5'-RACE with molecular barcodes produced the TCR beta libraries. TCRdb fed the 5' RACE reads into MiXCR, producing one record per CDR3 protein. The sample carries about 540,000 distinct CDR3 sequences, about 13% recorded once. The chain joins TRBV5-6 to TRBJ2-5; 11 bases align to TRBD1. This receptor was identified in a male donor with ankylosing spondylitis. The sequenced sample was blood, either unsorted or a sorted T cell fraction (not recorded which). CDR3 sequence: CASSFGTGGYQETQYF. CDR3 coding DNA: TGTGCCAGCAGCTTCGGGACAGGGGGTTACCAAGAGACCCAGTACTTC.